Presented here are 9 T cell receptor beta chains from one specimen sequenced in a study of CD8 T cells in ankylosing spondylitis. Findings and limits, study-wide: Roughly eight highly homologous variants made up a TCR beta motif that seemed to typify ankylosing spondylitis blood.

These TCRs' antigens remain unknown. TCRdb ran MiXCR on the 5' RACE reads and lists one entry per CDR3 protein. The profile covers more than 500,000 distinct CDR3 sequences, with about 5.4% appearing a single time and approximately 3.5% taken by the ten largest. Sequenced sample: blood, either unsorted or a sorted T cell fraction (not recorded which). These receptors all come from a male donor with ankylosing spondylitis.

Ten or more counts support this clonotype. The chain combines TRBV7-6 with TRBJ1-6; no clear D gene. Per germline, CDR1 SGHVS and CDR2 FNYEAQ. The CDR3 totals 14 residues. Trimming stripped 1 base from V and 10 bases from J, with 11 bases between. CDR3 nucleotides: TGTGCCAGCAGCTTAGTTCATCGGGAATCACCCCTCCACTTT. Its protein product is CASSLVHRESPLHF.

This clonotype occurred many times. This sequence joins TRBV20-1 and TRBJ2-1; D may be TRBD1 (6 bases). With 5 bases removed from V and 2 bases from J, the gap between germline ends came to 7 bases. CDR1 is DFQATT and CDR2 is SNEGSKA in the germline V gene (reference sequence). The CDR3 consists of 12 residues. The CDR3 DNA reads as TGCAGTGCTCGGACAGCCTACAATGAGCAGTTCTTC. It is translated as CSARTAYNEQFF.

This clonotype was detected ten times or more. The rearrangement links TRBV7-2 to TRBJ2-1; D gene unclear. The germline gives CDR1 SGHTA, CDR2 FQGNSA. The CDR3 has 15 residues. V dropped 5 bases and J dropped 2 bases, with 13 bases sitting between them. CDR3 amino acids: CASSISHVTYNEQFF. CDR3 coding DNA: TGTGCCAGCAGCATCAGCCACGTGACCTACAATGAGCAGTTCTTC.

The rearrangement links TRBV29-1 to TRBJ2-3; D gene ambiguous. Trimming shortened V by 3 bases and J by 0 bases, and 13 bases separated the two germline ends. This CDR3 is built from 15 residues. Germline V gene lookup returns CDR1 SQVTM and CDR2 ANQGSEA. CDR3 bases: TGCAGCGTTGACACCCCGAGGCACAGCACAGATACGCAGTATTTT. Residues: CSVDTPRHSTDTQYF.

This chain links TRBV20-1 with TRBJ2-1; 10 bases align to TRBD2. This CDR3 has 16 amino acids. V lost 6 bases, J lost 7 bases, and 15 bases stayed unmatched. Germline-derived CDR1 and CDR2 are DFQATT and SNEGSKA (reference sequence). CDR3 bases: TGCAGTGCGACGCTGAGCGGGAGGGGCAGTTTGAATGAGCAGTTCTTC. It specifies CSATLSGRGSLNEQFF.

This chain uses TRBV9 with TRBJ2-1; possible D gene TRBD1, 7 bases. The V gene's germline CDR1 is SGDLS and CDR2 YYNGEE. The CDR3 has 15 residues. V lost 0 bases and J lost 7, with 14 bases in between. This chain's CDR3 is CASSVGGARGNEQFF. For the CDR3, the DNA is TGTGCCAGCAGCGTAGGCGGGGCCAGGGGGAATGAGCAGTTCTTC.

In its sample, this clonotype was seen many times. The V and J genes are TRBV10-2 and TRBJ2-1; TRBD2 aligns across 11 bases. Losses at the gene ends were 6 bases for V and 0 bases for J; bases not matched to a gene: 10. CDR1 is WSHSY and CDR2 is SAAADI in the germline V gene. The length of the CDR3 is 18 residues. The CDR3 coding sequence is TGCGCCAGCAGGGATCCGGGACTAGCGGCGAGCTCCTACAATGAGCAGTTCTTC. Amino acids: CASRDPGLAASSYNEQFF.

This chain connects TRBV7-3 to TRBJ2-3; no clear D gene. The CDR3 is made up of 14 amino acids. Trimming shortened V by 3 bases and J by 2 bases, and 9 bases separated the two germline ends. CDR1 and CDR2 from the germline V gene are SGHTA and FQGTGA. The CDR3 reads CASSLMAYTDTQYF. The DNA for the CDR3 is TGTGCCAGCAGCTTGATGGCCTACACAGATACGCAGTATTTT.

The chain is built from TRBV5-1 and TRBJ2-5; 7 bases fit TRBD1. V dropped 2 bases and J dropped 3; count of bases not matched to a gene: 7. This CDR3 contains 15 residues. CDR1 and CDR2 from the germline V gene are SGHRS and YFSETQ. For the CDR3, the DNA is TGCGCCAGCAGCTTTCTAGGGACAGAAGAAGAGACCCAGTACTTC. Encoded protein: CASSFLGTEEETQYF.